The 5 T cell receptor beta chains presented below share a single source sample, sequenced in a study of shared clonotypes between healthy human individuals. Assay used: immunoSEQ multiplex PCR; TCRdb lists only in-frame clones, some missing. The sample carries fewer than 600,000 clones, about four fifths recorded once. Source material: PBMCs. All receptors come from a woman aged 40 to 50 in good health. Some clones in this sample may be carry-over from other donors' samples.

This chain uses TRBV30 with TRBJ2-2, with TRBD2 matching 7 bases. V was clipped by 2 bases and J by 4 bases; unmatched bases: 13. Germline CDR1 is GTSNPN and CDR2 is SVGIG (reference sequence). This CDR3 region has 17 residues. The CDR3 bases are TGTGCCTGGAGTAGCGGGAAAACACTGGGGGTCACCGGGGAGCTGTTTTTT. Amino acid sequence: CAWSSGKTLGVTGELFF.

Worth noting for this clone: A much larger clone lies one base from this, so it may be a read error. This rearrangement joins TRBV5-1 to TRBJ2-5, with D possibly TRBD2 on 5 matching bases. This CDR3 has 14 amino acids. Germline CDR1 SGHRS, CDR2 YFSETQ. V shed 7 bases and J shed 2 bases, with 15 bases lying between them. In DNA form, the CDR3 reads TGCGCCAGCGGCGGACCGAGGGATCAAGAGACCCAGTACTTC. This translates into CASGGPRDQETQYF. Using reference TRBV5-1 and TRBJ2-5 for the parts outside the CDR3, the full variable domain is KAGVTQTPRYLIKTRGQQVTLSCSPISGHRSVSWYQQTPGQGLQFLFEYFSETQRNKGNFPGRFSGRQFSNSRSEMNVSTLELGDSALYLCASGGPRDQETQYFGPGTRLLVL.

This clone was seen repeatedly, ten times or more. The chain joins TRBV6-1 to TRBJ1-1; D gene unclear. The germline gives CDR1 MNHNS, CDR2 SASEGT. The CDR3 contains 13 residues. The V end was cut by 7 bases, the J end by 4 bases, with 13 bases between. CDR3 region: CASIKETFTEAFF. CDR3 nucleotides: TGTGCCAGCATCAAGGAGACATTCACTGAAGCTTTCTTT.

This sequence joins TRBV28 and TRBJ2-7; 7 nucleotides line up with TRBD2. The CDR3 has 15 residues. With V trimmed by 3 bases and J by 1 base, 6 bases remained unmatched. Germline lookup yields CDR1 MDHEN and CDR2 SYDVKM. This CDR3 is CASSFMGGESYEQYF. CDR3 in DNA: TGTGCCAGCAGTTTTATGGGGGGGGAATCCTACGAGCAGTACTTC.

This sequence joins TRBV5-4 and TRBJ2-5, with D perhaps TRBD2 (7 bases). V gave up 3 bases and J gave up 4 bases, with 16 bases separating them. This CDR3 comprises 15 residues. CDR1 SGHNT and CDR2 YYREEE come from the germline V gene (reference sequence). The CDR3 DNA is TGTGCCAGCAGCTCAAACAGGGAGGGGGGAGAGACCCAGTACTTC. Its translation: CASSSNREGGETQYF.